The 12 T cell receptor beta chains given below trace back to one sample, sequenced in a study of CD8 T cells in Susac syndrome. Random hexamers served to reverse transcribe roughly 0.5 to 1 ug RNA. TCRdb reprocessed the immunoSEQ multiplex PCR reads via MiXCR and lists one record per CDR3 protein. The sample contains 150,000 to 190,000 distinct CDR3 sequences, approximately 96% of which appear only once. The sequencing input was CD4+ T cells from PBMCs. These receptors were obtained from a human donor with Susac syndrome.

This sequence joins TRBV11-2 and TRBJ2-7; D is possibly TRBD1 or TRBD2 (5 bases each). The CDR3 runs 13 residues. The V and J ends lost 6 bases and 5 bases respectively, with 14 bases between them. Germline lookup yields CDR1 SGHAT and CDR2 FQNNGV. CDR3 amino acids: CASRDLRGDEQYF. The CDR3, as DNA: TGTGCCAGCAGGGACTTGAGGGGCGACGAGCAGTACTTC.

The chain joins TRBV6-4 to TRBJ2-1, with 9 nucleotides matching TRBD1. The CDR3 contains 15 residues. Trimming cost V 6 bases and J 2 bases; bases outside gene matches: 5. Per the germline V gene, CDR1 is MRHNA and CDR2 is SNTAGT. CDR3 loop: CASRQGQGPYNEQFF. The CDR3 nucleotides read TGTGCCAGCAGACAGGGACAGGGTCCCTACAATGAGCAGTTCTTC.

The gene calls are TRBV12-3 or TRBV12-4 and TRBJ2-5; no definite D call. The CDR3 sequence is 11 residues long. V lost 5 bases, J lost 3 bases, and 4 bases lay in between. The CDR3 here is CASSEEETQYF. Here the CDR3 DNA reads TGTGCCAGCAGTGAGGAAGAGACCCAGTACTTC.

The chain recombines TRBV20-1 with TRBJ2-2, with D uncertain. The CDR3 is made up of 12 amino acids. In germline, CDR1 is DFQATT, CDR2 SNEGSKA (reference sequence). V was shortened by 0 bases and J by 11 bases, with 10 bases between the two germline ends. The CDR3 sequence is CSARDLTEELFF. The CDR3 DNA reads as TGCAGTGCTAGAGATCTTACGGAAGAGCTGTTTTTT.

The rearrangement uses TRBV3-1 and TRBJ2-1; TRBD2 agrees at 8 bases. CDR1 LGHDT and CDR2 YNNKEL come from the germline V gene (reference sequence). V shed 3 bases, J shed 2 bases, and the junction held 3 bases outside the gene matches. The CDR3 loop spans 15 amino acids. Here the CDR3 reads CASSHLSGAYNEQFF. CDR3 nucleotide sequence: TGTGCCAGCAGCCATCTTAGCGGGGCCTACAATGAGCAGTTCTTC.

This clonotype was seen just once. The chain is built from TRBV6-6 and TRBJ2-7; 8 bases fit TRBD2. CDR1 and CDR2 from the germline V gene are MNHNY and SVGAGI (reference sequence). The V and J ends lost 6 bases and 1 base, in that order; junction bases with no gene match: 11. CDR3 length: 16 residues. CDR3 coding DNA: TGTGCCAGCAGCCAAGGGGGAGCGGGGGTTTCCTACGAGCAGTACTTC. It codes for CASSQGGAGVSYEQYF.

The V call is TRBV7-9, the J call TRBJ1-6; TRBD1 matches 7 bases. Trimming at V came to 4 bases and at J to 5 bases, leaving 8 bases not matched to a gene. The germline CDR1 and CDR2 sequences are SEHNR and FQNEAQ (reference sequence). There are 16 residues in the CDR3. Here the CDR3 reads CASSSNRGPHNSPLHF. The CDR3 DNA reads TGTGCCAGCAGCTCCAACAGGGGACCTCATAATTCACCCCTCCACTTT.

The genes are TRBV7-3 and TRBJ1-2; D is possibly TRBD1 (5 bases). CDR3 size: 13 residues. Germline V gives CDR1 SGHTA, CDR2 FQGTGA. V lost 2 bases and J lost 4, with 8 bases in between. CDR3 bases: TGTGCCAGCAGCTTAGACAGCGTCTATGGCTACACCTTC. Residues: CASSLDSVYGYTF.

The V call is TRBV29-1, the J call TRBJ2-5; 7 bases match TRBD2. V shed 3 bases, J shed 3 bases, and the junction held 4 bases outside the gene matches. The length of the CDR3 is 13 residues. Germline-derived CDR1 and CDR2 are SQVTM and ANQGSEA. The CDR3 region is CSVDGGGKETQYF. In nucleotides, the CDR3 is TGCAGCGTTGATGGCGGGGGTAAAGAGACCCAGTACTTC.

This chain uses TRBV29-1 with TRBJ2-5, with D possibly TRBD2 on 6 matching bases. CDR3 length: 13 amino acids. V was clipped by 4 bases and J by 5 bases, with 14 bases between them. Germline assignment: CDR1 SQVTM and CDR2 ANQGSEA. CDR3 loop: CSVGPPGRETQYF. The CDR3 DNA reads TGCAGCGTTGGACCGCCGGGGAGGGAGACCCAGTACTTC.

The chain is built from TRBV7-2 and TRBJ1-6, with TRBD1 matching over 7 bases. Germline CDR1 and CDR2: SGHTA and FQGNSA. V was pared by 5 bases and J by 9 bases, with 7 bases of the junction left unmatched. The CDR3 runs 14 residues. The CDR3 DNA reads as TGTGCCAGCAGCGAAAGACAGGGAGGTTCACCCCTCCACTTT. Residues: CASSERQGGSPLHF.

This clonotype came up once. CDR3 sequence reads: CASSAPDRSSYNSPLHF. Here the CDR3 DNA reads TGTGCCAGCAGTGCGCCGGACAGGAGCTCCTATAATTCACCCCTCCACTTT. The V and J genes are TRBV6-1 and TRBJ1-6; the match to TRBD1 covers 7 bases. J lost 0 bases, V lost 4 bases, and 6 bases had no gene match. CDR1 and CDR2 (germline): MNHNS, SASEGT. The CDR3 spans 17 residues.